Below are 22 T cell receptor beta chains sequenced from a single sample in a study of neurological immune-mediated disorders. Time point meaning: longitudinal time-point 3. Each CDR3 protein is one row after TCRdb ran MiXCR on the 5' RACE reads. Of roughly 42,000 distinct CDR3 sequences in the sample, approximately 13% were seen once. Sequenced input: PBMCs. The source is a man aged 25 to 40 in good health.

With regard to this clonotype: A much more abundant neighbour one base away suggests this may be a read error. The chain has TRBV18 and TRBJ2-5; TRBD2 is a possible D gene (5 bases). V was clipped by 3 bases and J by 2 bases, with 7 bases between them. The CDR3 contains 13 residues. Germline V gene sequence: CDR1 KGHSH, CDR2 LQKENI. The CDR3 loop is CASSPGVQETQYF. CDR3 bases: TGTGCCAGCTCACCCGGGGTACAAGAGACCCAGTACTTC.

This clonotype was observed many times. V is TRBV7-9 and J is TRBJ2-7; TRBD2 matches 8 bases. V was pared by 3 bases and J by 2 bases, with 12 bases of the junction left unmatched. Germline CDR1 reads SEHNR; CDR2 reads FQNEAQ (reference sequence). The CDR3 loop spans 17 amino acids. CDR3 protein: CASSFERYGRAPYEQYF. DNA for the CDR3: TGTGCCAGCAGCTTCGAACGATACGGGAGGGCCCCCTACGAGCAGTACTTC. Full variable domain (remainder filled in from reference TRBV7-9 and TRBJ2-7): DTGVSQNPRHKITKRGQNVTFRCDPISEHNRLYWYRQTLGQGPEFLTYFQNEAQLEKSRLLSDRFSAERPKGSFSTLEIQRTEQGDSAMYLCASSFERYGRAPYEQYFGPGTRLTVT.

Note on this clonotype: Compared with germline, one end of the junction differs, possibly owing to a read error. V is TRBV24-1 and J is TRBJ2-5; D is unresolved. This CDR3 has 12 residues. The germline gives CDR1 KGHDR, CDR2 SFDVKD. DNA for the CDR3: TGTGCGACCAGTGATTTGCGAGAGACCCAGTACTTC. As protein: CATSDLRETQYF.

This clonotype was counted at least ten times. V is TRBV20-1 and J is TRBJ1-2, with 9 bases aligning to TRBD1. Germline CDR1 DFQATT, CDR2 SNEGSKA (reference sequence). J lost 6 bases, V lost 3 bases, and 5 bases had no gene match. This CDR3 spans 13 amino acids. CDR3 DNA sequence: TGCAGTGCTAGGGAATGGACAGGGGATGGCTACACCTTC. This sequence encodes CSAREWTGDGYTF.

Of note for this clonotype: One base away lies a much larger clone, so this may be a sequencing read error. The chain recombines TRBV28 with TRBJ1-4; 10 nucleotides line up with TRBD1. The J segment lost 8 bases and the V segment lost 3 bases, leaving 6 bases of the junction unmatched. Per germline, CDR1 MDHEN and CDR2 SYDVKM. The CDR3 has 15 amino acids. The CDR3 DNA sequence: TGTGCCAGCAGTTTCGCGGGACAGGGGAGAGAAAAACTGTTTTTT. The encoded protein is CASSFAGQGREKLFF.

This clonotype has at least ten counts. A read error may account for a junction end that differs from germline. This rearrangement joins TRBV7-2 to TRBJ2-7; D remains unclear. The germline V gene encodes CDR1 SGHTA and CDR2 FQGNSA. The CDR3 length is 12 residues. The CDR3 loop reads CASSSFSDEQYF. Written as DNA, the CDR3 is TGTGCCAGCAGTTCATTCTCCGACGAGCAGTACTTC.

Ten or more counts support this clonotype. The CDR3 spells CASSDPYADEQYF. The CDR3 bases are TGTGCCAGCAGTGATCCCTATGCAGACGAGCAGTACTTC. The J gene is TRBJ2-7, the V gene TRBV25-1; no reliable D call. CDR1 MGHDK and CDR2 SYGVNS come from the germline V gene. The germline V and J ends were trimmed by 3 bases and 5 bases, with 11 bases remaining between them. The CDR3 covers 13 residues.

This clonotype was seen repeatedly, ten times or more. The rearrangement links TRBV29-1 to TRBJ1-1; D is ambiguous. Germline V gives CDR1 SQVTM, CDR2 ANQGSEA. Deletions cut 6 bases from V and 0 bases from J, with 8 bases between. The length of the CDR3 is 12 residues. The chain's CDR3 is CSVYSMNTEAFF. The CDR3 DNA sequence: TGCAGCGTCTATAGCATGAACACTGAAGCTTTCTTT.

This clonotype was detected ten times or more. The chain is built from TRBV6-5 and TRBJ1-1; TRBD1 agrees at 10 bases. The CDR3 runs to 15 residues. V gave up 3 bases and J gave up 6 bases; unmatched junction bases: 7. Germline V gene data show CDR1 as MNHEY and CDR2 as SVGAGI. CDR3 region: CASSYLGQGGAEAFF. In DNA, the CDR3 is TGTGCCAGCAGTTATCTTGGACAGGGGGGCGCTGAAGCTTTCTTT.

This clonotype was recorded many times. Since no conserved phenylalanine or tryptophan closes the CDR3, a read error is the likely cause. No DNA is shown, since the ends of the CDR3 on it are uncertain; the CDR3 is the one TCRdb lists. V is TRBV11-2 and J is TRBJ2-1; the table calls TRBD1, which could not be checked here. Germline V gene data show CDR1 as SGHAT and CDR2 as FQNNGV. The CDR3 length is 11 residues, termini included. This CDR3 reads CASSFSGQGTV.

At least ten counts were recorded for this clonotype. The chain recombines TRBV27 with TRBJ1-2, with 9 bases that match TRBD1. J gave up 3 bases and V 4 bases, and 6 bases lay outside the gene matches. The CDR3 loop spans 15 amino acids. CDR1 and CDR2 from the germline V gene are MNHEY and SMNVEV (reference sequence). CDR3 sequence (DNA): TGTGCCAGCAGTTCAGAAACAGGGGGCGACTATGGCTACACCTTC. As protein: CASSSETGGDYGYTF.

This clonotype was counted ten times or more. The chain has TRBV5-6 and TRBJ2-3, with D possibly TRBD1 on 5 matching bases. Germline V gene data show CDR1 as SGHDT and CDR2 as YYEEEE. V was clipped by 4 bases and J by 1 base, with 22 bases between them. The CDR3 has 18 amino acids. The DNA for the CDR3 is TGTGCCAGCAGCCGACAGCGCCAAGGTTTATCTCGCACAGATACGCAGTATTTT. Protein product: CASSRQRQGLSRTDTQYF.

V usage is TRBV5-1 and J usage is TRBJ2-5, with a weak D call TRBD1 (5 bases). Trimming shortened V by 0 bases and J by 7 bases, and 13 bases separated the two germline ends. Germline V gene sequence: CDR1 SGHRS, CDR2 YFSETQ. The CDR3 length is 14 residues. Written as DNA, the CDR3 is TGCGCCAGCAGCTTGGTGGGTCAGGGTCTGACCCAGTACTTC. Amino acid sequence: CASSLVGQGLTQYF.

The chain carries TRBV5-4 and TRBJ2-1; D not certain. V was shortened by 2 bases and J by 5 bases, with 8 bases between the two germline ends. CDR1 is SGHNT, CDR2 YYREEE, per germline (reference sequence). There are 13 residues in the CDR3. CDR3 sequence (DNA): TGTGCCAGCAGCTTAATTTTGGACAATGAGCAGTTCTTC. The encoded protein is CASSLILDNEQFF.

This clonotype was detected many times. The chain employs TRBV12-3 or TRBV12-4 and TRBJ2-7, with D possibly TRBD1 on 5 matching bases. The V and J ends lost 7 bases and 5 bases respectively, with 12 bases between them. The CDR3 spans 12 residues. The CDR3 protein is CASTVDTHEQYF. CDR3 DNA sequence: TGTGCCAGCACCGTGGACACCCACGAGCAGTACTTC.

This clonotype came up many times. This rearrangement joins TRBV28 to TRBJ2-6; 9 bases map to TRBD1. V dropped 6 bases and J dropped 4; count of bases not matched to a gene: 4. The CDR3 contains 15 residues. In germline, CDR1 is MDHEN, CDR2 SYDVKM. CDR3 bases: TGTGCCAGCAGCCACAGGGGGCAAGGGGCCAACGTCCTGACTTTC. Its protein product is CASSHRGQGANVLTF.

This clonotype was counted many times. A read error may account for a junction end that differs from germline. V is TRBV20-1 and J is TRBJ2-3; possibly TRBD2 for D (6 bases). The CDR3 consists of 16 residues. Germline loops: CDR1 DFQATT, CDR2 SNEGSKA (reference sequence). The CDR3 is CSARDWNGGLLYTRYF. CDR3 DNA sequence: TGCAGTGCTAGAGATTGGAATGGGGGACTCTTATATACGCGGTATTTT.

This clonotype was picked up many times. CDR3 DNA sequence: TGCGCCAGCAGCTTGGGGCCGGCAGGGTCGGGAAACACCATATATTTT. Its translation is CASSLGPAGSGNTIYF. This chain joins TRBV5-1 and TRBJ1-3, with D perhaps matching TRBD1 (5 bases). This CDR3 contains 16 residues. Germline CDR1 reads SGHRS; CDR2 reads YFSETQ. Between the trimmed V and J ends, which lost 0 bases and 4 bases, there was a span of 14 bases.

This rearrangement joins TRBV14 to TRBJ2-7; D perhaps matches TRBD2 (7 bases). Germline V gene lookup returns CDR1 SGHDN and CDR2 FVKESK. V lost 4 bases to trimming and J lost 4 bases, with 17 bases between them. The CDR3 runs to 15 residues. Written as DNA, the CDR3 is TGTGCCAGCAGCCCCCGAGGGGGGGGCTTATACGAGCAGTACTTC. Amino acid sequence: CASSPRGGGLYEQYF.

In its sample, this clonotype was seen many times. The chain couples TRBV2 to TRBJ2-2, with 7 bases lining up with TRBD2. V lost 6 bases, J lost 5 bases, and 6 bases stayed unmatched. The CDR3 spans 14 residues. In germline, CDR1 is SNHLY, CDR2 FYNNEI. This CDR3 reads CASSPLAATGELFF. For the CDR3, the DNA is TGTGCCAGCAGCCCTCTAGCGGCTACCGGGGAGCTGTTTTTT.

This clonotype was detected ten times or more. The chain uses TRBV28 and TRBJ2-5, with D unclear. The CDR3 covers 14 residues. With 5 bases removed from V and 0 bases from J, the gap between germline ends came to 10 bases. Per germline, CDR1 MDHEN and CDR2 SYDVKM. CDR3 sequence reads: CASSTTQNQETQYF. The CDR3, as DNA: TGTGCCAGCAGTACTACGCAGAACCAAGAGACCCAGTACTTC.

Ten or more counts support this clonotype. The genes are TRBV20-1 and TRBJ1-2; D gene unclear. Trimming removed 4 bases from V and 0 bases from J, with 6 bases in between. The CDR3 sequence is 12 residues long. Germline CDR1 is DFQATT and CDR2 is SNEGSKA (reference sequence). In DNA form, the CDR3 reads TGCAGTGCTAAAACAGCTAACTATGGCTACACCTTC. Translated: CSAKTANYGYTF.